The 32 T cell receptor beta chains below come from one sample, sequenced in a study of blood T cell repertoires in COVID-19. Data came from immunoSEQ multiplex PCR; TCRdb stores just in-frame clones and leaves some out. This sample has around 140,000 clones, with approximately 84% found just once. Specimen: peripheral blood. All receptors derive from an older woman with acute or convalescent COVID-19.

V and J are TRBV7-8 and TRBJ2-1; 13 bases agree with TRBD2. The germline V gene has CDR1 SGHVS and CDR2 FQNEAQ. The CDR3 consists of 16 residues. The junction had 11 bases not matched to a gene; V was cut back by 5 bases and J by 10 bases. Here the CDR3 reads CASSHLGLAGNSEQFF. CDR3 sequence (DNA): TGTGCCAGCAGCCATTTGGGACTAGCGGGAAACAGCGAGCAGTTCTTC.

The chain uses TRBV28 and TRBJ1-4, with 7 nucleotides matching TRBD1. Germline trimming cut 10 bases from V and 3 bases from J; bases unmatched to any gene: 20. CDR3 length: 18 amino acids. Germline values: CDR1 MDHEN, CDR2 SYDVKM. CDR3 sequence (DNA): TGTGCCACCCAGGGGGAGGACCGTCATTCGGGGGCTAATGAAAAACTGTTTTTT. Protein product: CATQGEDRHSGANEKLFF. The full variable domain, completed using reference TRBV28 and TRBJ1-4, is DVKVTQSSRYLVKRTGEKVFLECVQDMDHENMFWYRQDPGLGLRLIYFSYDVKMKEKGDIPEGYSVSREKKERFSLILESASTNQTSMYLCATQGEDRHSGANEKLFFGSGTQLSVL.

CDR3 loop: CASSLAVRLVQETQYF. The CDR3 DNA sequence: TGTGCCAGCAGCTTAGCGGTTAGACTAGTACAAGAGACCCAGTACTTC. This sequence joins TRBV7-9 and TRBJ2-5, with a tentative D call TRBD2 (6 bases). This CDR3 spans 16 amino acids. The germline V and J ends were trimmed by 0 bases and 2 bases, with 13 bases remaining between them. The germline V gene encodes CDR1 SEHNR and CDR2 FQNEAQ (reference sequence).

The J gene is TRBJ1-6, the V gene TRBV19; 7 bases agree with TRBD1. Trimming cost V 4 bases and J 2 bases; bases outside gene matches: 5. Germline assignment: CDR1 LNHDA and CDR2 SQIVND (reference sequence). This CDR3 is built from 16 residues. As DNA, the CDR3 is TGTGCCAGTAGTACCCTTGGACAGGCCTATAATTCACCCCTCCACTTT. It encodes CASSTLGQAYNSPLHF.

The chain recombines TRBV3-1 (or the pseudogene TRBV3-2) with TRBJ2-2; 12 bases map to TRBD2. V shed 4 bases, J shed 7 bases, and the junction held 7 bases outside the gene matches. Germline lookup yields CDR1 LGHDT and CDR2 YNNKEL (reference sequence). There are 16 residues in the CDR3. CDR3 sequence (DNA): TGTGCCAGCAGCCTCCTAGCGGGAGGGCCAGGCGGGGAGCTGTTTTTT. The encoded protein is CASSLLAGGPGGELFF.

The chain is built from TRBV19 and TRBJ1-1, with D perhaps TRBD1 (5 bases). This CDR3 region has 15 residues. V lost 5 bases, J lost 1 base, and 14 bases lay in between. CDR1 and CDR2 from the germline V gene are LNHDA and SQIVND (reference sequence). CDR3 DNA: TGTGCCAGTAGTGTATTGGGACTAAGGAACACTGAAGCTTTCTTT. Translation gives CASSVLGLRNTEAFF.

This clone has only one observation. This chain connects TRBV27 to TRBJ2-7, with TRBD2 identical over 7 bases. Germline assignment: CDR1 MNHEY and CDR2 SMNVEV (reference sequence). The CDR3 covers 15 residues. Trimming took 1 base from V and 5 from J; bases not matched to a gene: 8. The CDR3 DNA reads TGTGCCAGCAGTTTATGGCGCGGGAGCGGAAACGAGCAGTACTTC. It yields the protein CASSLWRGSGNEQYF.

The V call is TRBV23-1, the J call TRBJ2-5, with 8 bases aligning to TRBD1. TRBV23-1 is labeled an ORF, and its function is uncertain. CDR3 length: 20 residues. Trimming removed 0 bases from V and 2 bases from J; junction bases left unmatched: 17. CDR3 DNA sequence: TGCGCCAGCAGTCAATCTGGTCCAGGGGGCGAAGAAGGGATACAAGAGACCCAGTACTTC. Translated, it gives CASSQSGPGGEEGIQETQYF.

This clone was seen a handful of times. The chain carries TRBV6-5 and TRBJ1-6; a possible D gene is TRBD1 (5 bases). Germline-derived CDR1 and CDR2 are MNHEY and SVGAGI. The CDR3 sequence is 13 residues long. The V and J ends lost 10 bases and 10 bases respectively, with 17 bases between them. CDR3 coding DNA: TGTGCCACTATACGGGAGGGGAGATCACCCCTCCACTTT. Its translation: CATIREGRSPLHF.

The count of this clone is one. V is TRBV10-3 and J is TRBJ1-1; tentative D call: TRBD1 (5 bases). In germline, CDR1 is ENHRY, CDR2 SYGVKD. V lost 6 bases, J lost 5 bases, and 19 bases lay in between. CDR3 length: 15 amino acids. The CDR3 nucleotides are TGTGCCATCAGCTCGCAGGACGATGGGGGGACTGAAGCTTTCTTT. This translates into CAISSQDDGGTEAFF.

This chain uses TRBV7-2 with TRBJ1-3; 9 nucleotides align to TRBD1. CDR1 SGHTA and CDR2 FQGNSA come from the germline V gene. CDR3 length: 16 residues. The junction had 14 bases not matched to a gene; V was cut back by 5 bases and J by 9 bases. Here the CDR3 reads CASSAPSGQGRGTIYF. The CDR3 DNA reads TGTGCCAGCAGCGCCCCATCGGGACAGGGAAGGGGCACCATATATTTT.

The chain recombines TRBV11-3 with TRBJ2-7, with 9 bases matching TRBD2. There are 15 residues in the CDR3. J lost 3 bases, V lost 7 bases, and 10 bases had no gene match. Germline CDR1 reads SGHNT; CDR2 reads YENEEA. The CDR3 sequence: CASNDASGAGYEQYF. CDR3 bases: TGTGCCAGCAACGATGCTAGCGGGGCTGGCTACGAGCAGTACTTC.

The chain is built from TRBV7-6 and TRBJ2-2; the match to TRBD2 covers 11 bases. This CDR3 has 16 residues. Losses at the gene ends were 1 base for V and 7 bases for J; bases not matched to a gene: 5. Germline-derived CDR1 and CDR2 are SGHVS and FNYEAQ. For the CDR3, the DNA is TGTGCCAGCAGCTTAGTTAGCGGGAGGGGAGACGGGGAGCTGTTTTTT. This translates into CASSLVSGRGDGELFF.

A single count supports this clone. The chain links TRBV3-1 (or the pseudogene TRBV3-2) to TRBJ2-5, with D perhaps TRBD1 (6 bases). In germline, CDR1 is LGHDT, CDR2 YNNKEL (reference sequence). Trimming left V 4 bases short and J 4 bases short, with 10 bases between. CDR3 length equals 13 residues. The CDR3 DNA follows: TGTGCCAGCAGCCGAGTAGGGGGAGAGACCCAGTACTTC. It is translated as CASSRVGGETQYF.

The chain carries TRBV18 and TRBJ2-1; 7 bases line up with TRBD1. The CDR3 runs 13 residues. With V trimmed by 4 bases and J by 7 bases, 4 bases remained unmatched. In germline, CDR1 is KGHSH, CDR2 LQKENI. The CDR3 protein is CASSQGQMNEQFF. DNA for the CDR3: TGTGCCAGCTCACAGGGACAGATGAATGAGCAGTTCTTC.

The gene calls are TRBV10-3 and TRBJ1-1; 9 positions agree with TRBD1. The CDR3 extends over 14 amino acids. Germline assignment: CDR1 ENHRY and CDR2 SYGVKD. Unmatched junction bases numbered 7, after V lost 4 bases and J lost 7 bases. CDR3 DNA sequence: TGTGCCATCAGTGCCCACCGGGACAGGGTTGAAGCTTTCTTT. It is translated as CAISAHRDRVEAFF.

The gene calls are TRBV6-5 and TRBJ2-7; no definite D call. CDR1 and CDR2 from the germline V gene are MNHEY and SVGAGI. Trimming took 2 bases from V and 3 from J, leaving 8 bases between them. The CDR3 consists of 13 residues. CDR3 loop: CASSYDTNYEQYF. CDR3 coding DNA: TGTGCCAGCAGTTACGACACAAACTACGAGCAGTACTTC.

This rearrangement joins TRBV28 to TRBJ2-1, with 13 bases fitting TRBD2. Germline V gives CDR1 MDHEN, CDR2 SYDVKM. With V trimmed by 6 bases and J by 6 bases, 11 bases remained unmatched. The CDR3 is 17 amino acids. This CDR3 is CASRGTSGAVWVNEQFF. CDR3 nucleotides: TGTGCCAGCAGGGGGACTAGCGGGGCCGTATGGGTCAATGAGCAGTTCTTC.

This rearrangement joins TRBV11-3 to TRBJ2-7; 9 bases are shared with TRBD2. Germline values: CDR1 SGHNT, CDR2 YENEEA. This CDR3 region has 14 residues. V shed 5 bases and J 4 bases; nucleotides not matched to a gene: 6. The CDR3, as DNA: TGTGCCAGCAGCCCGGGGGCGGGGGGGTACGAGCAGTACTTC. Translation gives CASSPGAGGYEQYF.

The chain employs TRBV12-3 or TRBV12-4 and TRBJ1-4; D is unclear. There are 11 residues in the CDR3. V was cut by 3 bases and J by 8 bases, with 4 bases left in between. CDR3 sequence: CASSFREKLFF. The CDR3 coding sequence is TGTGCCAGCAGTTTTCGGGAAAAACTGTTTTTT.

The CDR3 spells CASSQARGQWGETQYF. In DNA form, the CDR3 reads TGTGCCAGCAGCCAAGCTCGAGGACAGTGGGGAGAGACCCAGTACTTC. The genes are TRBV3-1 (or the pseudogene TRBV3-2) and TRBJ2-5; a weak D match, TRBD1 (6 bases). CDR1 and CDR2 (germline): LGHDT, YNNKEL (reference sequence). The CDR3 has 16 residues. V lost 1 base, J lost 4 bases, and 16 bases lay in between.

The V gene is TRBV5-1, the J gene TRBJ2-1, with a tentative D call TRBD2 (6 bases). Germline V gene data show CDR1 as SGHRS and CDR2 as YFSETQ. Trimming cost V 4 bases and J 6 bases, with 14 bases left between them. The CDR3 sequence is 14 residues long. CDR3 nucleotide sequence: TGCGCCAGCAGCCCGGACCTAGCGTTCAATGAGCAGTTCTTC. Translated: CASSPDLAFNEQFF.

The chain recombines TRBV12-3 or TRBV12-4 with TRBJ1-4, with D perhaps matching TRBD1 (6 bases). The CDR3 is made up of 13 amino acids. The V and J ends lost 6 bases and 6 bases respectively, with 11 bases between them. The DNA of the CDR3 is TGTGCCAGCAGCCGACAGGCGCATGAAAAACTGTTTTTT. The encoded protein is CASSRQAHEKLFF.

The chain recombines TRBV24-1 with TRBJ2-5; 7 bases match TRBD2. Unmatched junction bases numbered 6, after V lost 9 bases and J lost 6 bases. Germline V gives CDR1 KGHDR, CDR2 SFDVKD. The CDR3 has 12 amino acids. In nucleotides, the CDR3 is TGTGCCACCGGGGGGGACCGGAAGACCCAGTACTTC. As protein: CATGGDRKTQYF.

The chain carries TRBV27 and TRBJ2-7; D remains unclear. This CDR3 has 16 amino acids. The V end lost 0 bases, the J end lost 6 bases, and 18 bases lay between the germline ends. CDR1 MNHEY and CDR2 SMNVEV come from the germline V gene (reference sequence). CDR3 loop: CASSLSVAADPSEQYF. Here the CDR3 DNA reads TGTGCCAGCAGTTTATCGGTGGCGGCGGATCCCTCCGAGCAGTACTTC.

The rearrangement uses TRBV28 and TRBJ1-1; unclear D gene. The CDR3 is 17 residues long. V shed 2 bases and J shed 7 bases, with 23 bases lying between them. Germline V gene sequence: CDR1 MDHEN, CDR2 SYDVKM. CDR3 in amino acids: CASSLSGQGRSESEAFF. In nucleotides, the CDR3 is TGTGCCAGCAGTTTAAGCGGCCAAGGCCGCTCGGAGAGTGAAGCTTTCTTT.

The chain combines TRBV5-1 with TRBJ2-1; TRBD2 agrees at 10 bases. The V gene's germline CDR1 is SGHRS and CDR2 YFSETQ. The CDR3 sequence is 17 residues long. Unmatched junction bases numbered 14, after V lost 4 bases and J lost 7 bases. The CDR3 reads CASSVPSTSGRGNEQFF. CDR3 bases: TGCGCCAGCAGCGTGCCGTCGACTAGCGGGCGTGGGAATGAGCAGTTCTTC.

This clone has a single count. This chain connects TRBV13 to TRBJ2-7; D ambiguous. In germline, CDR1 is PRHDT, CDR2 FYEKMQ (reference sequence). Trimming removed 5 bases at V and 6 bases at J, with 8 bases between. This CDR3 comprises 11 residues. CDR3 nucleotide sequence: TGTGCCAGCAGCCTGGAGCTCGAGCAGTACTTC. It codes for CASSLELEQYF.

The chain carries TRBV5-1 and TRBJ2-7; D may be TRBD1 (7 bases). The CDR3 runs to 16 residues. CDR1 and CDR2 from the germline V gene are SGHRS and YFSETQ. Trimming removed 5 bases at V and 3 bases at J, with 21 bases between. The CDR3 sequence is CASSPGVRDSVYEQYF. The CDR3 DNA reads TGCGCCAGCAGTCCGGGGGTGCGGGACAGCGTCTACGAGCAGTACTTC.

Only one count was recorded for this clone. The chain is built from TRBV19 and TRBJ2-7; TRBD1 is a possible D gene (7 bases). CDR1 and CDR2 from the germline V gene are LNHDA and SQIVND (reference sequence). The CDR3 has 14 residues. V was cut by 5 bases and J by 0 bases, with 11 bases left in between. CDR3 sequence reads: CASSSQGGSYEQYF. In DNA, the CDR3 is TGTGCCAGTAGTTCCCAGGGGGGCTCCTACGAGCAGTACTTC.

This clone was seen only once. This rearrangement joins TRBV7-2 to TRBJ2-5; 7 bases align to TRBD2. Germline V gives CDR1 SGHTA, CDR2 FQGNSA. There are 15 residues in the CDR3. V lost 5 bases and J lost 5; bases outside the gene matches: 11. Here the CDR3 reads CASSRTGLVGETQYF. The CDR3 DNA is TGTGCCAGCAGCCGTACCGGACTAGTCGGGGAGACCCAGTACTTC.

The chain links TRBV7-9 to TRBJ2-1, with 10 bases matching TRBD2. The CDR3 spans 17 residues. Trimming removed 5 bases from V and 3 bases from J; junction bases left unmatched: 10. From germline, CDR1 is SEHNR and CDR2 FQNEAQ (reference sequence). The CDR3 loop reads CASSPRLAGEFYNEQFF. DNA for the CDR3: TGTGCCAGCAGCCCCCGGCTAGCGGGAGAATTCTACAATGAGCAGTTCTTC.